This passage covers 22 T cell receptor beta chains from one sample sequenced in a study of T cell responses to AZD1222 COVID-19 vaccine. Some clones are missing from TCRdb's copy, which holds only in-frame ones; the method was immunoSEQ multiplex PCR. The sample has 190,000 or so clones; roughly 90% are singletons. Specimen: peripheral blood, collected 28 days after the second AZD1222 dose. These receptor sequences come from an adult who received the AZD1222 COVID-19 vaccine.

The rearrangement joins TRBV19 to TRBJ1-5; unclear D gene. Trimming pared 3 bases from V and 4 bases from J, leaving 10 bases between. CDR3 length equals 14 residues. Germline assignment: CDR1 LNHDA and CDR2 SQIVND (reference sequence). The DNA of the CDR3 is TGTGCCAGTAGTATGAGGGCCCCTAATCAGCCCCAGCATTTT. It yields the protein CASSMRAPNQPQHF.

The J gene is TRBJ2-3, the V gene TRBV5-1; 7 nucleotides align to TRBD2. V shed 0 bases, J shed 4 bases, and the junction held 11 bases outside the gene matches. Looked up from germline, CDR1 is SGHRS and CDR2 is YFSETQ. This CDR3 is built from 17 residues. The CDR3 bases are TGCGCCAGCAGCTTGGCCGTCGCGGGAGTCGGGGCAGATACGCAGTATTTT. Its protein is CASSLAVAGVGADTQYF.

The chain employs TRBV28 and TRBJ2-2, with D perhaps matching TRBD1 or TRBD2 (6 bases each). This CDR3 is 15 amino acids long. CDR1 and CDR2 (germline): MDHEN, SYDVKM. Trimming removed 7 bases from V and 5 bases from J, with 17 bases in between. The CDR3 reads CASNNRVLATGELFF. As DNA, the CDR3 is TGTGCCAGCAACAACAGGGTACTAGCAACCGGGGAGCTGTTTTTT.

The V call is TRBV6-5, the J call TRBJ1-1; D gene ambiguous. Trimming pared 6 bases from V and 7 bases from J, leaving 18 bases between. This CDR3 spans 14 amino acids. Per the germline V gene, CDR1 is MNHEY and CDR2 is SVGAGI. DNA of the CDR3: TGTGCCAGCAGCCCACCTTGGTCTGTAGGTGAAGCTTTCTTT. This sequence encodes CASSPPWSVGEAFF.

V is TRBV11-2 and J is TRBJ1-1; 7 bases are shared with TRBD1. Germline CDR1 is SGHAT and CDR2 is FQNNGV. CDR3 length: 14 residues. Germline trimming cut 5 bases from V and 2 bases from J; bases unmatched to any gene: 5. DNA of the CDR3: TGTGCCAGCAGCCTCAGGGGGGGAAACACTGAAGCTTTCTTT. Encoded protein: CASSLRGGNTEAFF.

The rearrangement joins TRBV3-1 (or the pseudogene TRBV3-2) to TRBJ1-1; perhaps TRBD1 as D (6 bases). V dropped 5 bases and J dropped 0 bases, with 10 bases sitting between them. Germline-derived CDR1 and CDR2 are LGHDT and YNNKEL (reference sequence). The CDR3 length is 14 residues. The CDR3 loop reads CASSTDSVNTEAFF. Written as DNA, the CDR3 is TGTGCCAGCAGCACGGACAGCGTGAACACTGAAGCTTTCTTT.

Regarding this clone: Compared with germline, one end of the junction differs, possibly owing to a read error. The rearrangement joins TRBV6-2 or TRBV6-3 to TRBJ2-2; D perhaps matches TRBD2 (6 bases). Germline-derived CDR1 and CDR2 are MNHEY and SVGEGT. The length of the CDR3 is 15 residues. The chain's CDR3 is CASSHSEEGPGELFF. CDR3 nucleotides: TGTGCCAGCAGTCACTCTGAGGAGGGGCCCGGGGAGCTGTTTTTT.

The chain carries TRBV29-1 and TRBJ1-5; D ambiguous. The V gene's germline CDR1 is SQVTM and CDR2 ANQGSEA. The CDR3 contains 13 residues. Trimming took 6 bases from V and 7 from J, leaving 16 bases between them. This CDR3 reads CSVTDSRSQPQHF. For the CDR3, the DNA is TGCAGCGTCACCGACTCTCGATCACAGCCCCAGCATTTT.

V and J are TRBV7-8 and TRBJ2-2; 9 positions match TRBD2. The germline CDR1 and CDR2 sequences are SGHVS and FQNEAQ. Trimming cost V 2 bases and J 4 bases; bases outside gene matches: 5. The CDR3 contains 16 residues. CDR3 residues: CASSLFAGGGTGELFF. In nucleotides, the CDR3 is TGTGCCAGCAGCTTATTTGCGGGAGGGGGCACCGGGGAGCTGTTTTTT.

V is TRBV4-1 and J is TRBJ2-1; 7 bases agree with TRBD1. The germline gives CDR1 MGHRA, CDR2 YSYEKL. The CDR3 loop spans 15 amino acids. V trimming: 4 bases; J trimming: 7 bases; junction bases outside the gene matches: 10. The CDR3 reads CASSPHLTGNNEQFF. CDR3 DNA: TGCGCCAGCAGCCCCCACCTGACAGGGAATAATGAGCAGTTCTTC.

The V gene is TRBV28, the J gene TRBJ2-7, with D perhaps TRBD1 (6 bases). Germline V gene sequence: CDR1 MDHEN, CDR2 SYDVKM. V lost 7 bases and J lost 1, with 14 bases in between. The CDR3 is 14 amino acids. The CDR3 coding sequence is TGTGCCAGCAATCCGGGGACACATTCCTACGAGCAGTACTTC. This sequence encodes CASNPGTHSYEQYF. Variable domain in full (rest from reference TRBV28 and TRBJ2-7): DVKVTQSSRYLVKRTGEKVFLECVQDMDHENMFWYRQDPGLGLRLIYFSYDVKMKEKGDIPEGYSVSREKKERFSLILESASTNQTSMYLCASNPGTHSYEQYFGPGTRLTVT.

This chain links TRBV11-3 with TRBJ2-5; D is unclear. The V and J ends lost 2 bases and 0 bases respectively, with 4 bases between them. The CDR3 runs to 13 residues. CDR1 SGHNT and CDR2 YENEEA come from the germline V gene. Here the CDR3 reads CASSLRDQETQYF. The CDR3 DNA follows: TGTGCCAGCAGCTTAAGAGACCAAGAGACCCAGTACTTC.

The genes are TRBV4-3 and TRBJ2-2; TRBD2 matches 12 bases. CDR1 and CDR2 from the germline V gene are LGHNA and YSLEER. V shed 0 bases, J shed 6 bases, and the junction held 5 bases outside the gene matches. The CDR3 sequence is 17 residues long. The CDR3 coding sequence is TGCGCCAGCAGCCAAGATCGTCTAGCGGGAGGGGCCGGGGAGCTGTTTTTT. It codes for CASSQDRLAGGAGELFF.

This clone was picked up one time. The CDR3 region has the DNA TGTGCCAGCAGTTTGGAGGATCAGCCCCAGCATTTT. This encodes CASSLEDQPQHF. The chain is built from TRBV28 and TRBJ1-5; D uncertain. Germline V gene data show CDR1 as MDHEN and CDR2 as SYDVKM. The CDR3 length is 12 residues. V gave up 3 bases and J gave up 5 bases, with 5 bases separating them.

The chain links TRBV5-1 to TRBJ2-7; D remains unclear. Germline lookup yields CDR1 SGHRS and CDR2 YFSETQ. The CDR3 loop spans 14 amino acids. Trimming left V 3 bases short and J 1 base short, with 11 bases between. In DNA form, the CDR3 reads TGCGCCAGCAGCTCGTCGACCCGATCCTACGAGCAGTACTTC. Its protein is CASSSSTRSYEQYF.

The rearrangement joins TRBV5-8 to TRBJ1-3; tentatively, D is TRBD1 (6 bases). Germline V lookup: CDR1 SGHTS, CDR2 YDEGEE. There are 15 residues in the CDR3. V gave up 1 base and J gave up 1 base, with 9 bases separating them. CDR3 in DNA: TGTGCCAGCAGCTTGATGGGGACATCTGGAAACACCATATATTTT. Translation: CASSLMGTSGNTIYF.

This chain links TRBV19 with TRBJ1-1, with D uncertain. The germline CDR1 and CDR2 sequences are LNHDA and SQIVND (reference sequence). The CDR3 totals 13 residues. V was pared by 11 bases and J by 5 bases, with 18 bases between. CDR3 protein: CACGGQTRTEAFF. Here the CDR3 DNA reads TGTGCCTGTGGAGGTCAAACTAGGACTGAAGCTTTCTTT.

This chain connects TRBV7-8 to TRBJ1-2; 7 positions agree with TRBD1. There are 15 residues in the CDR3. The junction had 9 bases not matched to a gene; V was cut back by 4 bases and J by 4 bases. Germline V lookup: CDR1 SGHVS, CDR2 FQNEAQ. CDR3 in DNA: TGTGCCAGCAGCTCCGGGACAGCCTACCCCTATGGCTACACCTTC. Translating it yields CASSSGTAYPYGYTF.

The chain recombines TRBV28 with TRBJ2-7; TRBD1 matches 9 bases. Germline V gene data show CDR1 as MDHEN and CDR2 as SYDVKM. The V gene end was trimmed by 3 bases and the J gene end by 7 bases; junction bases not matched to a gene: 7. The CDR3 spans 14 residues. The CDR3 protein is CASSFTGGFGEQYF. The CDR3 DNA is TGTGCCAGCAGTTTCACAGGGGGCTTTGGGGAGCAGTACTTC. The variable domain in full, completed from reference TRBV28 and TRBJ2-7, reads DVKVTQSSRYLVKRTGEKVFLECVQDMDHENMFWYRQDPGLGLRLIYFSYDVKMKEKGDIPEGYSVSREKKERFSLILESASTNQTSMYLCASSFTGGFGEQYFGPGTRLTVT.

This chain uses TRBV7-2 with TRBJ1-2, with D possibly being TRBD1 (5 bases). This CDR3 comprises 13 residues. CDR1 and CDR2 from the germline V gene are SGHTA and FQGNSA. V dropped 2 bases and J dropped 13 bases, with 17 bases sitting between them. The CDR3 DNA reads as TGTGCCAGCAGCTTAATTGTCGCAGACAGTTCCACCTTC. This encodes CASSLIVADSSTF.

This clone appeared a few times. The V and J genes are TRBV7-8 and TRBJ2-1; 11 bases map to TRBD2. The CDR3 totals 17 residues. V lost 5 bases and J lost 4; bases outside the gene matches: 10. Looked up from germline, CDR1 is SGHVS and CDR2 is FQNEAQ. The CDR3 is CASSPARGLAEYNEQFF. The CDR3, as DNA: TGTGCCAGCAGCCCAGCGAGGGGACTAGCGGAATACAATGAGCAGTTCTTC.

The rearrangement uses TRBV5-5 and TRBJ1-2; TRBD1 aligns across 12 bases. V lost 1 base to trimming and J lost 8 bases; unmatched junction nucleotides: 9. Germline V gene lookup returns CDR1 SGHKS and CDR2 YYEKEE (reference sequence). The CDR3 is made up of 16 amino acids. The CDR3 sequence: CASSLRWDRGREGYTF. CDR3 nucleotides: TGTGCCAGCAGCTTGAGATGGGACAGGGGGCGGGAGGGCTACACCTTC.